Listed here are 5 T cell receptor beta chains from one sample, sequenced in a study of cytomegalovirus exposure and HLA in healthy donors. Primers for the PCR totalled 60 Vbeta and 13 Jbeta. Assay used: immunoSEQ multiplex PCR; TCRdb lists only in-frame clones, some missing. The sample lists 90,000 to 130,000 clones, around 79% occurring once. Sequenced material: PBMCs. The receptors come from a woman younger than 45 in good health and CMV-seronegative.

In this sample, this clone turned up a few times. The CDR3 region is CASSYSTSGGFNEQFF. The DNA for the CDR3 is TGTGCCAGCAGTTACTCGACTAGCGGGGGGTTTAATGAGCAGTTCTTC. The gene calls are TRBV6-5 and TRBJ2-1; TRBD2 aligns across 13 bases. V lost 0 bases and J lost 7; bases outside the gene matches: 3. Germline CDR1 and CDR2: MNHEY and SVGAGI. The CDR3 consists of 16 residues.

This chain connects TRBV28 to TRBJ2-7; D remains unclear. The CDR3 is 14 amino acids. The germline CDR1 and CDR2 sequences are MDHEN and SYDVKM. The V end lost 5 bases, the J end lost 3 bases, and 14 bases lay between the germline ends. CDR3 residues: CASSETNRNYEQYF. CDR3 nucleotides: TGTGCCAGCAGTGAGACAAACCGAAACTACGAGCAGTACTTC.

V usage is TRBV4-3 and J usage is TRBJ2-7; 9 bases align to TRBD1. CDR1 and CDR2 from the germline V gene are LGHNA and YSLEER. V dropped 3 bases and J dropped 6; count of bases not matched to a gene: 6. The CDR3 contains 14 residues. CDR3 DNA sequence: TGCGCCAGCAGCCAGGACAGGGGCCCTGGCGAGCAGTACTTC. Protein: CASSQDRGPGEQYF.

CDR3 nucleotides: TGCGCCAGCAGCCAAGATGCCGAAGAGGAGCAGTACTTC. It specifies CASSQDAEEEQYF. The chain couples TRBV4-1 to TRBJ2-7; D unclear. The germline V gene encodes CDR1 MGHRA and CDR2 YSYEKL. The CDR3 is 13 residues long. V lost 0 bases, J lost 7 bases, and 10 bases lay in between.

The DNA of the CDR3 is TGTGCCAGCAGCCAAGACAGAATCTATGGCTACACCTTC. Protein: CASSQDRIYGYTF. The chain links TRBV28 to TRBJ1-2, with D possibly matching TRBD1 (5 bases). The CDR3 extends over 13 amino acids. Trimming stripped 6 bases from V and 4 bases from J, with 12 bases between. Germline CDR1 and CDR2: MDHEN and SYDVKM.